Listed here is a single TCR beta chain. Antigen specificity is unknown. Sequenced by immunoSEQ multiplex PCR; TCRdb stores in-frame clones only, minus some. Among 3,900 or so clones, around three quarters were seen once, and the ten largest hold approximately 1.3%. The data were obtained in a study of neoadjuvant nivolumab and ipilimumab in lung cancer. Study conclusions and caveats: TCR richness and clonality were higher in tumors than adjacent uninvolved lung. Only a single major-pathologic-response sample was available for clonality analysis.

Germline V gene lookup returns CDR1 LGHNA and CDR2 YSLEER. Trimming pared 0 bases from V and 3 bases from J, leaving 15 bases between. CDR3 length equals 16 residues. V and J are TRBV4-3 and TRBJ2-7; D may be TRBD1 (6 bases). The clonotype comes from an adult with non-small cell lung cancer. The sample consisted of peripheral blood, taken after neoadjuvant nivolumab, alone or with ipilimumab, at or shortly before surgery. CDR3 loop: CASSQEIGTPNYEQYF. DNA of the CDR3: TGCGCCAGCAGCCAAGAAATCGGGACACCGAACTACGAGCAGTACTTC.